Shown below are 9 T cell receptor beta chains from a single sample sequenced in a study of blood T cell repertoires in COVID-19. Here immunoSEQ multiplex PCR was the method, and the copy in TCRdb shows in-frame clones only, minus some. The sample includes 150,000 to 180,000 clones, roughly nine tenths of them seen just once. Sequencing was done on a sample of peripheral blood. The receptors were gathered from a woman in her seventies with acute or convalescent COVID-19.

The CDR3 sequence: CASSLPGAEAFF. Here the CDR3 DNA reads TGTGCCAGCAGTCTACCAGGCGCTGAAGCTTTCTTT. This chain joins TRBV11-1 and TRBJ1-1, with D unresolved. The CDR3 runs 12 residues. V shed 6 bases and J shed 6 bases, with 11 bases lying between them. Germline-derived CDR1 and CDR2 are SGHAT and FQDESV (reference sequence). The variable domain in full, with the rest retrieved from reference TRBV11-1 and TRBJ1-1, is EAEVAQSPRYKITEKSQAVAFWCDPISGHATLYWYRQILGQGPELLVQFQDESVVDDSQLPKDRFSAERLKGVDSTLKIQPAELGDSAMYLCASSLPGAEAFFGQGTRLTVV.

The rearrangement joins TRBV9 to TRBJ2-1; D is undetermined. Trimming cost V 4 bases and J 10 bases, with 9 bases left between them. The CDR3 covers 11 residues. Germline V gene lookup returns CDR1 SGDLS and CDR2 YYNGEE. This CDR3 is CASSLRLEQFF. The CDR3, as DNA: TGTGCCAGCAGCCTACGGTTGGAGCAGTTCTTC.

V and J are TRBV29-1 and TRBJ1-1; 7 nucleotides match TRBD1. The CDR3 loop spans 12 amino acids. J lost 5 bases, V lost 6 bases, and 6 bases had no gene match. The germline gives CDR1 SQVTM, CDR2 ANQGSEA. The CDR3 loop reads CSVLDRTTEAFF. CDR3 DNA sequence: TGCAGCGTACTGGACAGGACAACTGAAGCTTTCTTT.

The chain uses TRBV27 and TRBJ1-4; D ambiguous. Trimming took 2 bases from V and 0 from J, leaving 7 bases between them. The germline V gene encodes CDR1 MNHEY and CDR2 SMNVEV (reference sequence). This CDR3 is built from 15 residues. The CDR3 loop is CASSLSSATNEKLFF. The CDR3 DNA sequence: TGTGCCAGCAGTTTAAGTTCAGCAACTAATGAAAAACTGTTTTTT.

This clone was observed once. The CDR3 DNA reads as TGTGCCAGCAGCTTGGTACAGGGGGTCGGACAGCCCCAGCATTTT. Protein sequence: CASSLVQGVGQPQHF. The chain has TRBV5-8 and TRBJ1-5, with 8 bases matching TRBD1. Germline CDR1 is SGHTS and CDR2 is YDEGEE. V lost 0 bases, J lost 7 bases, and 6 bases stayed unmatched. This CDR3 spans 15 amino acids.

This sequence joins TRBV30 and TRBJ2-5; 10 bases are shared with TRBD2. CDR3 length equals 13 residues. V trimming: 3 bases; J trimming: 5 bases; junction bases outside the gene matches: 3. Looked up from germline, CDR1 is GTSNPN and CDR2 is SVGIG (reference sequence). The CDR3 DNA reads as TGTGCCTGGAGCCTAGCGGGGGTGGAGACCCAGTACTTC. Translation gives CAWSLAGVETQYF.

The rearrangement uses TRBV21-1 and TRBJ2-2; the D segment call TRBD1 is taken from the table without a DNA check. TRBV21-1 is given as a pseudogene. There are 15 residues in the CDR3. The CDR3 loop is CASGHRGTHTGELFF. Written as DNA, the CDR3 is TGTGCCAGCGGCCACAGGGGGACTCACACCGGGGAGCTGTTTTTT.

J is TRBJ2-3 and V is TRBV7-2, with 8 nucleotides matching TRBD2. CDR1 SGHTA and CDR2 FQGNSA come from the germline V gene. The CDR3 sequence is 16 residues long. With 4 bases clipped from V and 2 bases from J, the junction kept 8 bases outside the gene matches. CDR3 bases: TGTGCCAGCAGCTCGCGCGGGGGGTATTTCACAGATACGCAGTATTTT. Its protein product is CASSSRGGYFTDTQYF.

This rearrangement joins TRBV14 to TRBJ1-2; 7 nucleotides line up with TRBD1. This CDR3 region has 15 residues. Germline V CDR1 and CDR2: SGHDN, FVKESK. V trimming: 4 bases; J trimming: 7 bases; junction bases outside the gene matches: 12. This CDR3 reads CASSPLTGLSGGYTF. CDR3 nucleotides: TGTGCCAGCAGCCCCCTGACAGGGCTATCGGGTGGCTACACCTTC.